Each of the 21 T cell receptor beta chains below was sequenced from the same sample in a study of CD8 T cells in seronegative destructive rheumatoid arthritis. Method: immunoSEQ multiplex PCR; TCRdb's copy keeps in-frame clones and lacks some. This table has fewer than 5,000 clones, 70% to 85% appearing once. Specimen: CD8+ T cells from blood. The receptors come from a woman aged 45 to 70 with seronegative destructive rheumatoid arthritis.

The chain joins TRBV18 to TRBJ1-1; 8 bases are shared with TRBD1. V shed 8 bases and J 7 bases; nucleotides not matched to a gene: 3. The CDR3 loop spans 11 amino acids. Germline V gene sequence: CDR1 KGHSH, CDR2 LQKENI. The CDR3 DNA follows: TGTGCCAGCCGACAGGGGCTTGAAGCTTTCTTT. Translation: CASRQGLEAFF.

CDR3 sequence reads: CASATGTISYEQYF. CDR3 DNA sequence: TGTGCCAGCGCGACAGGGACAATCTCCTACGAGCAGTACTTC. The rearrangement joins TRBV28 to TRBJ2-7; 7 bases line up with TRBD1. The V gene end was trimmed by 8 bases and the J gene end by 0 bases; junction bases not matched to a gene: 7. The CDR3 has 14 residues. The germline gives CDR1 MDHEN, CDR2 SYDVKM.

V usage is TRBV7-8 and J usage is TRBJ2-7; TRBD2 matches at 13 bases. The CDR3 contains 16 residues. Germline CDR1 reads SGHVS; CDR2 reads FQNEAQ. The V and J ends lost 0 bases and 7 bases, in that order; junction bases with no gene match: 6. The CDR3 region is CASSLAGTSGEGEQYF. The CDR3 DNA reads as TGTGCCAGCAGCTTAGCCGGGACTAGCGGGGAAGGTGAGCAGTACTTC.

The chain is built from TRBV9 and TRBJ1-1, with 10 bases lining up with TRBD1. The CDR3 has 13 residues. The J segment lost 10 bases and the V segment lost 2 bases, leaving 5 bases of the junction unmatched. Germline-derived CDR1 and CDR2 are SGDLS and YYNGEE. CDR3 DNA sequence: TGTGCCAGCAGCGTCCGGGACAGGGGTACAGCTTTCTTT. Translated: CASSVRDRGTAFF.

With respect to this clone: The CDR3 does not close with the conserved phenylalanine or tryptophan, likely indicating a read error. The DNA is omitted, as the CDR3 cannot be located on it reliably, and the CDR3 follows TCRdb's listing. The J gene is TRBJ2-7, the V gene TRBV12-2; the table calls TRBD1, which could not be checked here. TRBV12-2 is noted as a pseudogene. The CDR3 comprises 15 residues, both ends counted. This CDR3 reads CASRPKGQGRILEED.

This clone was observed once. This sequence joins TRBV16 and TRBJ1-5; 7 bases align to TRBD1. The length of the CDR3 is 16 residues. Trimming took 4 bases from V and 0 from J; bases not matched to a gene: 6. CDR1 is KGHSY and CDR2 is FQNENV in the germline V gene. The CDR3 loop is CASSPRDSLSNQPQHF. The DNA of the CDR3 is TGTGCCAGCAGCCCGCGGGACAGCCTTAGCAATCAGCCCCAGCATTTT.

The chain employs TRBV15 and TRBJ1-5; 9 bases fit TRBD1. V shed 7 bases, J shed 0 bases, and the junction held 4 bases outside the gene matches. The germline CDR1 and CDR2 sequences are LNHNV and YYDKDF (reference sequence). This CDR3 comprises 15 residues. CDR3 loop: CATTPTGGSNQPQHF. As DNA, the CDR3 is TGTGCCACCACCCCGACAGGGGGTAGCAATCAGCCCCAGCATTTT.

This clone appeared a single time. The J gene is TRBJ2-1, the V gene TRBV7-6, with 7 positions matching TRBD2. CDR3 size: 14 residues. Germline trimming cut 1 base from V and 8 bases from J; bases unmatched to any gene: 5. Germline V lookup: CDR1 SGHVS, CDR2 FNYEAQ. The CDR3: CASSLGSGEYEQFF. CDR3 bases: TGTGCCAGCAGCTTAGGGAGCGGGGAGTATGAGCAGTTCTTC.

This clone has only one observation. V gene TRBV7-2 combines with J gene TRBJ1-4; 8 bases are shared with TRBD1. J gave up 11 bases and V 3 bases, and 17 bases lay outside the gene matches. Germline assignment: CDR1 SGHTA and CDR2 FQGNSA. The CDR3 runs to 17 residues. Here the CDR3 DNA reads TGTGCCAGCAGCTTGGGAACACCGGCGGACAGGGTGTCTAAACTGTTTTTT. Its protein is CASSLGTPADRVSKLFF.

The chain is built from TRBV19 and TRBJ2-1; 11 nucleotides align to TRBD2. The trim removed 5 bases at V and 1 base at J, leaving 10 bases unmatched. The CDR3 totals 18 residues. Germline CDR1 reads LNHDA; CDR2 reads SQIVND (reference sequence). CDR3 amino acids: CASSGSGGAGESYNEQFF. DNA of the CDR3: TGTGCCAGTAGTGGTAGCGGGGGGGCCGGGGAGTCCTACAATGAGCAGTTCTTC.

This chain connects TRBV27 to TRBJ2-7, with 7 positions matching TRBD2. Looked up from germline, CDR1 is MNHEY and CDR2 is SMNVEV (reference sequence). The V segment lost 3 bases and the J segment 3 bases; nucleotides outside the gene matches: 5. CDR3 length equals 14 residues. In DNA form, the CDR3 reads TGTGCCAGCAGTTTCGGTCTAGCGGACTACGAGCAGTACTTC. Its protein product is CASSFGLADYEQYF.

This clone has a handful of counts. CDR3 DNA sequence: TGCGCCAGCAAGGCACAGGGGGAAATAGGCGAGCAGTACTTC. Amino acid sequence: CASKAQGEIGEQYF. This chain connects TRBV5-1 to TRBJ2-7; TRBD1 matches 8 bases. This CDR3 is built from 14 residues. CDR1 and CDR2 from the germline V gene are SGHRS and YFSETQ. V lost 6 bases and J lost 6; bases outside the gene matches: 11.

This chain joins TRBV19 and TRBJ1-6, with D perhaps TRBD1 (6 bases). V lost 5 bases and J lost 5, with 16 bases in between. The CDR3 sequence is 16 residues long. Germline V gives CDR1 LNHDA, CDR2 SQIVND (reference sequence). The CDR3 DNA reads TGTGCCAGTAGTCCAAACCGACAGGTTAATAATTCACCCCTCCACTTT. It codes for CASSPNRQVNNSPLHF.

The V call is TRBV6-5, the J call TRBJ2-7, with 9 bases aligning to TRBD1. The trim removed 7 bases at V and 3 bases at J, leaving 7 bases unmatched. The CDR3 is 14 amino acids. The V gene's germline CDR1 is MNHEY and CDR2 SVGAGI. CDR3 loop: CASTYGGQGYEQYF. For the CDR3, the DNA is TGTGCCAGCACCTACGGGGGACAGGGCTACGAGCAGTACTTC.

In its sample, this clone was seen once. CDR3 DNA sequence: TGTGCCAGCCGGGACTTTTCGGCTAGCACAGATACGCAGTATTTT. Residues: CASRDFSASTDTQYF. The chain couples TRBV19 to TRBJ2-3; D is possibly TRBD2 (6 bases). The CDR3 is 15 residues long. Trimming took off 9 bases at V and 0 bases at J, with 16 bases between the two ends. Germline assignment: CDR1 LNHDA and CDR2 SQIVND (reference sequence).

The V and J genes are TRBV19 and TRBJ2-1, with D perhaps TRBD2 (7 bases). Trimming cost V 5 bases and J 0 bases, with 14 bases left between them. The CDR3 extends over 16 amino acids. Germline V gene sequence: CDR1 LNHDA, CDR2 SQIVND (reference sequence). CDR3: CASSRQGGGSYNEQFF. CDR3 nucleotides: TGTGCCAGTAGTCGACAAGGGGGGGGCTCCTACAATGAGCAGTTCTTC.

The V call is TRBV9, the J call TRBJ1-3; 8 bases fit TRBD1. Germline CDR1 is SGDLS and CDR2 is YYNGEE. Trimming took 4 bases from V and 0 from J; bases not matched to a gene: 6. CDR3 length: 16 residues. CDR3 nucleotide sequence: TGTGCCAGCAGCCCAGGGACAGGTCCCTCTGGAAACACCATATATTTT. It translates to CASSPGTGPSGNTIYF. The full variable domain, with the rest looked up from reference TRBV9 and TRBJ1-3, is DSGVTQTPKHLITATGQRVTLRCSPRSGDLSVYWYQQSLDQGLQFLIQYYNGEERAKGNILERFSAQQFPDLHSELNLSSLELGDSALYFCASSPGTGPSGNTIYFGEGSWLTVV.

The chain is built from TRBV5-6 and TRBJ1-5; weak D call: TRBD1 (5 bases). Trimming pared 0 bases from V and 1 base from J, leaving 8 bases between. Germline V gene lookup returns CDR1 SGHDT and CDR2 YYEEEE. This CDR3 has 15 residues. CDR3 loop: CASSLGGGSNQPQHF. As DNA, the CDR3 is TGTGCCAGCAGCTTGGGCGGGGGGAGCAATCAGCCCCAGCATTTT.

The genes are TRBV4-1 and TRBJ1-2, with TRBD1 as a possible D gene (6 bases). This CDR3 is 14 amino acids long. Germline V lookup: CDR1 MGHRA, CDR2 YSYEKL. Deletions cut 3 bases from V and 2 bases from J, with 10 bases between. CDR3 loop: CASSQRQENYGYTF. The CDR3 coding sequence is TGCGCCAGCAGCCAGAGACAGGAAAACTATGGCTACACCTTC.

The V call is TRBV7-8, the J call TRBJ1-5; D not certain. The CDR3 runs to 13 residues. CDR1 is SGHVS, CDR2 FQNEAQ, per germline. V gave up 5 bases and J gave up 0 bases, with 5 bases separating them. The CDR3 protein is CASSENSNQPQHF. The CDR3 DNA reads TGTGCCAGCAGCGAGAATAGCAATCAGCCCCAGCATTTT.

With respect to this clone: With a far larger clone one base away, a read error is the likely cause. V is TRBV2 and J is TRBJ1-1; D perhaps matches TRBD1 (5 bases). The CDR3 runs to 13 residues. Germline V gives CDR1 SNHLY, CDR2 FYNNEI. DNA of the CDR3: TGTGCCAGCAGTGAGTACAGGAACACTGAAGCTCTCTTT. Protein sequence: CASSEYRNTEALF.